The clone carrying this T cell receptor (beta chain) was seen a handful of times. The antigen is undetermined. TCRdb processed the RT-PCR reads anew with MiXCR; each CDR3 protein has one entry. The table lists approximately 290,000 distinct CDR3 sequences, roughly 22% of them singletons. Germline V lookup: CDR1 LNHNV, CDR2 YYDKDF (reference sequence). V was clipped by 8 bases and J by 5 bases; unmatched bases: 8. The length of the CDR3 is 14 residues. These data belong to a study of response to subunit inactivated influenza vaccine. Overall study results and limits: Seasonal influenza vaccination, on each occasion, was suggested by the authors to recruit few new T cells.

The chain combines TRBV15 with TRBJ2-2; 7 positions match TRBD2. Sequenced here: PBMCs from blood, sampled approximately 20 months after vaccination. The TCR comes from a man between 50 and 75 years old who received an inactivated influenza vaccine. The CDR3 reads CATCRREGTGELFF. In nucleotides, the CDR3 is TGTGCCACCTGTCGCAGGGAGGGTACCGGGGAGCTGTTTTTT.